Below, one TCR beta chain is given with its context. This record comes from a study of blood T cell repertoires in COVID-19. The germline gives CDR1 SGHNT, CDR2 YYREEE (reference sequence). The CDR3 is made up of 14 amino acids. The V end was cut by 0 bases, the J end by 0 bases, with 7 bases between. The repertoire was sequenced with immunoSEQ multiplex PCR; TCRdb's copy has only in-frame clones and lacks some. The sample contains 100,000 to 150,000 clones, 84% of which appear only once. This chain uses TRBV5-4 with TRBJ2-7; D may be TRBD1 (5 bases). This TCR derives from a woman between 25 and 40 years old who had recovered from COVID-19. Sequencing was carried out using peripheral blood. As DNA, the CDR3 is TGTGCCAGCAGCTTGGAACAGGCCTCCTACGAGCAGTACTTC. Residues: CASSLEQASYEQYF.